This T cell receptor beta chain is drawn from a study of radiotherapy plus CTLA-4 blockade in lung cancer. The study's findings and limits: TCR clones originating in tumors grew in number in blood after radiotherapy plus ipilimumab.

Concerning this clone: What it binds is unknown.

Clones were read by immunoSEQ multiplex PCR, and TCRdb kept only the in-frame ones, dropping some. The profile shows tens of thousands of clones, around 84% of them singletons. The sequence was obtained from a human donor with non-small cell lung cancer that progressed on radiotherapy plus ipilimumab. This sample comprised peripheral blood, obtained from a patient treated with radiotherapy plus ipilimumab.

CDR3 coding DNA: TGTGCCAGTAGTGCCACAGGGGTAACCTACGAGCAGTACTTC. Residues: CASSATGVTYEQYF. This chain connects TRBV19 to TRBJ2-7, with 7 bases aligning to TRBD1. Germline CDR1 is LNHDA and CDR2 is SQIVND (reference sequence). The CDR3 is 14 amino acids. V dropped 5 bases and J dropped 2; count of bases not matched to a gene: 6.